The entry below describes one T cell receptor beta chain. The antigen is unknown. Selected positively for CCR7 and CD45RO-negative, naive CD8 cells excluded terminally differentiated effector memory CD45RA+ cells. These data come from a study of shared clonotypes between healthy human individuals. A deep-level run was used for the assay. The method was immunoSEQ multiplex PCR; TCRdb's version includes in-frame clones alone and lacks a portion of them. The sample holds approximately 810,000 clones; more than 85% are singletons and the top ten take about 25%. V gave up 6 bases and J gave up 6 bases, with 20 bases separating them. Germline V gives CDR1 SQVTM, CDR2 ANQGSEA. The CDR3 is made up of 14 amino acids. Study outcomes and limitations: Sequencing depth was a factor that was expected to affect clonotype sharing among donors. Naive subsets usually exceeded memory subsets in estimated richness. Against clonotypes common to all four donors, non-shared ones had lower generation probabilities.

This clonotype was sampled from a man aged 25-45 years in good health. This sequence joins TRBV29-1 and TRBJ2-5; D is perhaps TRBD1 (6 bases). The sample was naive CD8+ T cells sorted from blood. This CDR3 reads CSVTDRWWHKTQYF. In DNA form, the CDR3 reads TGCAGCGTGACAGACAGGTGGTGGCACAAGACCCAGTACTTC. Filled out from reference TRBV29-1 and TRBJ2-5, the complete variable domain reads SAVISQKPSRDICQRGTSLTIQCQVDSQVTMMFWYRQQPGQSLTLIATANQGSEATYESGFVIDKFPISRPNLTFSTLTVSNMSPEDSSIYLCSVTDRWWHKTQYFGPGTRLLVL.